The next 11 T cell receptor beta chains were all read from a single sample in a study of T cell repertoires in cytomegalovirus infection. From the reads, TCRdb called clonotypes with MiXCR, one entry per CDR3 protein. The table records some 450,000 distinct CDR3 sequences, roughly a third of them present only once. Sequencing used PBMCs. These TCRs come from a human donor in good health (CMV status not recorded). Some clones in this sample may be carry-over from other donors' samples.

This clonotype was counted ten times or more. The J gene is TRBJ1-5, the V gene TRBV7-2, with D unclear. Trimming took off 7 bases at V and 7 bases at J, with 17 bases between the two ends. Germline loops: CDR1 SGHTA, CDR2 FQGNSA. This CDR3 comprises 14 residues. The CDR3 protein is CASTPSIVRQPQHF. CDR3 bases: TGTGCCAGCACCCCAAGCATAGTCAGGCAGCCCCAGCATTTT.

This clonotype was seen a few times. J is TRBJ1-2 and V is TRBV19; D uncertain. CDR3 length: 15 residues. Germline assignment: CDR1 LNHDA and CDR2 SQIVND (reference sequence). The V gene lost 3 bases and the J gene lost 6 bases, with 17 bases spanning the gap. CDR3 in DNA: TGTGCCAGTAGTATCTCCTATCGGCCTTCTGATGGCTACACCTTC. Translation: CASSISYRPSDGYTF.

This clonotype appeared many times. The CDR3 DNA sequence: TGTGCCAGCAGCCCGAAACGGGGGAAGAAGGCCTATGGCTACACCTTC. Translating it yields CASSPKRGKKAYGYTF. The rearrangement joins TRBV7-9 to TRBJ1-2, with a weak D call TRBD1 (5 bases). The germline CDR1 and CDR2 sequences are SEHNR and FQNEAQ (reference sequence). The V end lost 5 bases, the J end lost 4 bases, and 20 bases lay between the germline ends. The CDR3 loop spans 16 amino acids.

This clonotype came up a few times. The V and J genes are TRBV4-2 and TRBJ1-2; a possible D gene is TRBD1 (6 bases). V lost 1 base, J lost 0 bases, and 12 bases lay in between. The germline gives CDR1 LGHNA, CDR2 YNFKEQ. This CDR3 has 16 residues. The CDR3 spells CASSQVVEGANYGYTF. CDR3 coding DNA: TGTGCCAGCAGCCAAGTCGTCGAGGGGGCTAACTATGGCTACACCTTC.

This chain joins TRBV20-1 and TRBJ2-3; 10 bases agree with TRBD1. Germline V CDR1 and CDR2: DFQATT, SNEGSKA (reference sequence). The CDR3 sequence is 14 residues long. Trimming took 5 bases from V and 7 from J; bases not matched to a gene: 9. Written as DNA, the CDR3 is TGCAGTGCTCCCCCGGGACAGGGGCCATATACGCAGTATTTT. This sequence encodes CSAPPGQGPYTQYF.

The rearrangement joins TRBV5-6 to TRBJ1-4, with a tentative D call TRBD1 (6 bases). The germline CDR1 and CDR2 sequences are SGHDT and YYEEEE. With 4 bases removed from V and 8 bases from J, the gap between germline ends came to 12 bases. The length of the CDR3 is 13 residues. The CDR3 region has the DNA TGTGCCAGCAGCCACAGGGTGGCGGAAAAACTGTTTTTT. Protein sequence: CASSHRVAEKLFF.

This chain joins TRBV12-5 and TRBJ1-1, with 7 positions matching TRBD1. The CDR3 covers 14 residues. Germline V CDR1 and CDR2: LGHNT, FRNRAP. After removal of 6 bases from V and 6 bases from J, the junction contained 10 bases not matched to a gene. The CDR3 DNA reads as TGTGCTAGTGGATCCCGTGACAGGGCCCCTGAAGCTTTCTTT. It codes for CASGSRDRAPEAFF.

The chain is built from TRBV14 and TRBJ1-6, with D tentatively TRBD1 (5 bases). This CDR3 has 15 residues. CDR1 SGHDN and CDR2 FVKESK come from the germline V gene. V lost 1 base, J lost 8 bases, and 12 bases lay in between. The CDR3 region is CASSQVTGLHSPLHF. The DNA of the CDR3 is TGTGCCAGCAGCCAAGTAACAGGTCTTCATTCACCCCTCCACTTT.

The rearrangement links TRBV19 to TRBJ1-2, with a possible D match to TRBD1 (5 bases). V was pared by 3 bases and J by 4 bases, with 18 bases between. CDR1 LNHDA and CDR2 SQIVND come from the germline V gene (reference sequence). The CDR3 has 16 amino acids. This CDR3 reads CASSIPGDRGSYGYTF. In DNA, the CDR3 is TGTGCCAGTAGTATCCCCGGGGACCGAGGATCCTATGGCTACACCTTC.

The rearrangement joins TRBV20-1 to TRBJ2-3; D gene ambiguous. Germline CDR1 reads DFQATT; CDR2 reads SNEGSKA (reference sequence). The germline V and J ends were trimmed by 2 bases and 2 bases, with 14 bases remaining between them. This CDR3 is built from 15 residues. The CDR3 loop is CSARRTLGLTDTQYF. The CDR3 DNA reads TGCAGTGCTAGACGAACCCTTGGGCTCACAGATACGCAGTATTTT.

The V and J genes are TRBV6-4 and TRBJ2-2; maybe TRBD1 (6 bases). V was clipped by 4 bases and J by 2 bases, with 11 bases between them. The CDR3 is 15 amino acids. The germline V gene encodes CDR1 MRHNA and CDR2 SNTAGT. CDR3 nucleotide sequence: TGTGCCAGCAGTGGTGGGGGCGATAACACCGGGGAGCTGTTTTTT. It encodes CASSGGGDNTGELFF.